This is a list of T cell receptor beta chains from one sample in a study of long-term antiretroviral therapy in people with HIV. The table came from immunoSEQ multiplex PCR; TCRdb's copy has only in-frame clones and leaves some out. The top ten hold approximately 9.6% of the sample, which has some 20,000 clones, more than 80% seen once. The sample was unsorted PBMCs, taken 4.2 years after starting antiretroviral therapy. The receptors derive from a man aged 45-65 years with HIV. The CDR3 runs from the conserved cysteine through the conserved F or W. The D gene is left open where the match is weak. For some rows the clone size is stated as once, few or many, or as a class when expanded; others skip it.

DNA: TGCAGTGCTAATCTGGATGATGGCTACACCTTC
CDR3: CSANLDDGYTF
J: TRBJ1-2
size: NA
D: NA
V: TRBV20-1
length: 11

DNA: TGCGCCAGCTCTTCTGGCGGGGAGCTGTTTTTT
CDR3: CASSSGGELFF
J: TRBJ2-2
size: NA
D: NA
V: TRBV5-1
length: 11

DNA: TGTGCCAGTAGTATAGTAGGGCGGGGGCTATACAATGAGCAGTTCTTC
CDR3: CASSIVGRGLYNEQFF
J: TRBJ2-1
size: NA
D: NA
V: TRBV19
length: 16

DNA: TGTGCCAGCAACCGGGACAGGTCTAGTGAGCAGTACTTC
CDR3: CASNRDRSSEQYF
J: TRBJ2-7
size: NA
D: TRBD1
V: TRBV5-5
length: 13

DNA: TGTGCCAGTACCCTTAGGGGCAGTGGCACAGATACGCAGTATTTT
CDR3: CASTLRGSGTDTQYF
J: TRBJ2-3
size: NA
D: NA
V: TRBV19
length: 15

DNA: TGTGCCAGCAGCTCCAGGGACCAAGAGACCCAGTACTTC
CDR3: CASSSRDQETQYF
J: TRBJ2-5
size: NA
D: NA
V: TRBV7-9
length: 13

DNA: TGTGCCAGCAGTCTTCGACAGGGTGACTATGGCTACACCTTC
CDR3: CASSLRQGDYGYTF
J: TRBJ1-2
size: NA
D: TRBD1
V: TRBV27
length: 14

DNA: TGTGCCAGCAGCTCCCCGGGACAGGCCATTTATAATTCACCCCTCCACTTT
CDR3: CASSSPGQAIYNSPLHF
J: TRBJ1-6
size: NA
D: TRBD1
V: TRBV7-8
length: 17

DNA: TGTGCCAGCAGCTTAGCTTTAACCGGCAAGAACACTGAAGCTTTCTTT
CDR3: CASSLALTGKNTEAFF
J: TRBJ1-1
size: NA
D: NA
V: TRBV7-9
length: 16

DNA: TGTGCCAGCAGCAGGGAGGGCAATGAGCAGTTCTTC
CDR3: CASSREGNEQFF
J: TRBJ2-1
size: NA
D: TRBD2
V: TRBV11-2
length: 12

DNA: TGTGCCAGTAGTGGACAGGGACTAGCCAAAAACATTCAGTACTTC
CDR3: CASSGQGLAKNIQYF
J: TRBJ2-4
size: NA
D: TRBD1
V: TRBV19
length: 15

DNA: TGTGCCAGTAGTATCTGGACAGGGGGTACCTACGAGCAGTACTTC
CDR3: CASSIWTGGTYEQYF
J: TRBJ2-7
size: once
D: TRBD1
V: TRBV19
length: 15

DNA: TGTGCCAGCAGTGAAGCGACAGGGGGAGCAGATACGCAGTATTTT
CDR3: CASSEATGGADTQYF
J: TRBJ2-3
size: NA
D: TRBD1
V: TRBV6-1
length: 15

DNA: TGTGCCAGCAGCTTAACTCGGAACACCGGGGAGCTGTTTTTT
CDR3: CASSLTRNTGELFF
J: TRBJ2-2
size: NA
D: NA
V: TRBV7-3
length: 14

DNA: TGTGCCAGCAGTTCGACAGAGGCCGGATCTTACAATGAGCAGTTCTTC
CDR3: CASSSTEAGSYNEQFF
J: TRBJ2-1
size: NA
D: NA
V: TRBV6-5
length: 16

DNA: TGTGCCACCATACAGGGCGAAGATGGCTACACCTTC
CDR3: CATIQGEDGYTF
J: TRBJ1-2
size: NA
D: NA
V: TRBV2
length: 12

DNA: TGTGCCAGCAGGGGGACTAGCATCGACGAGCAGTACTTC
CDR3: CASRGTSIDEQYF
J: TRBJ2-7
size: NA
D: TRBD2
V: TRBV2
length: 13

DNA: TGTGCCAGTAGTAGCCTACGAGAGGCGGGGTCTAAGGGGACTGAAGCTTTCTTT
CDR3: CASSSLREAGSKGTEAFF
J: TRBJ1-1
size: once
D: NA
V: TRBV19
length: 18

DNA: TGTGCTAGTGGTTACCCAGCGGGGAGGAACATTTCACCCCTCCACTTT
CDR3: CASGYPAGRNISPLHF
J: TRBJ1-6
size: once
D: NA
V: TRBV12-5
length: 16

DNA: TGTGCCAGCAGCCCTAGGAACACCGGGGAGCTGTTTTTT
CDR3: CASSPRNTGELFF
J: TRBJ2-2
size: NA
D: NA
V: TRBV11-2
length: 13

DNA: TGTGCCTGGAGTGGGACAGGAAAAACCTACGAGCAGTACTTC
CDR3: CAWSGTGKTYEQYF
J: TRBJ2-7
size: few
D: TRBD1
V: TRBV30
length: 14

DNA: TGCGCCAGCAGCCAAGATTGGGTCAAAAACATTCAGTACTTC
CDR3: CASSQDWVKNIQYF
J: TRBJ2-4
size: NA
D: NA
V: TRBV4-3
length: 14

DNA: TGTGCCAGCAGTGGCCGGGACAGGAACACCGGGGAGCTGTTTTTT
CDR3: CASSGRDRNTGELFF
J: TRBJ2-2
size: NA
D: TRBD1
V: TRBV27
length: 15

DNA: TGTGCCAGCAGCGCGCTAGCCCTTAAAAATGAGCAGTTCTTC
CDR3: CASSALALKNEQFF
J: TRBJ2-1
size: NA
D: NA
V: TRBV5-5
length: 14

DNA: TGTGCCAGCAGCGTACTGGGGGGCAGGGTCGATGAGCAGTTCTTC
CDR3: CASSVLGGRVDEQFF
J: TRBJ2-1
size: NA
D: NA
V: TRBV9
length: 15

DNA: TGTGCCATCAGTGAGGCTCCGAATAACTATGGCTACACCTTC
CDR3: CAISEAPNNYGYTF
J: TRBJ1-2
size: once
D: NA
V: TRBV6-5
length: 14

DNA: TGTGCCAGCAGCGTCGGGGACAGCTCGAACACTGAAGCTTTCTTT
CDR3: CASSVGDSSNTEAFF
J: TRBJ1-1
size: once
D: TRBD1
V: TRBV9
length: 15

DNA: TGTGCCAGCAGCTTAGGGGACGGAGCGTACGAGCAGTACTTC
CDR3: CASSLGDGAYEQYF
J: TRBJ2-7
size: NA
D: NA
V: TRBV7-6
length: 14

DNA: TGTGCCAGTAGTATCTCGGGCCGGCCCTACAATGAGCAGTTCTTC
CDR3: CASSISGRPYNEQFF
J: TRBJ2-1
size: NA
D: NA
V: TRBV19
length: 15

DNA: TGCGCCAGCAGCGACGATAGGACAGGGGGATCAGATACGCAGTATTTT
CDR3: CASSDDRTGGSDTQYF
J: TRBJ2-3
size: NA
D: TRBD1
V: TRBV7-9
length: 16

DNA: TGCGCCAGCACCCTTGCAGGGGTCACTGAAGCTTTCTTT
CDR3: CASTLAGVTEAFF
J: TRBJ1-1
size: few
D: NA
V: TRBV5-1
length: 13

DNA: TGCGCCAGCAGGAGCGGTGGAGGTGGGCAGTTCTTC
CDR3: CASRSGGGGQFF
J: TRBJ2-1
size: NA
D: NA
V: TRBV10-1
length: 12

DNA: TGTGCCAGCAGTGAATGGGAACCGATCTATGGCTACACCTTC
CDR3: CASSEWEPIYGYTF
J: TRBJ1-2
size: NA
D: NA
V: TRBV25-1
length: 14

DNA: TGTGCCAGCACTAATACGCGGGGCGGTCTGTCAGAAGACATTCAGTACTTC
CDR3: CASTNTRGGLSEDIQYF
J: TRBJ2-4
size: once
D: NA
V: TRBV2
length: 17

DNA: TGTGCCAGCAGCTTAGCCTCCCAATTCTACACCTTC
CDR3: CASSLASQFYTF
J: TRBJ1-2
size: NA
D: NA
V: TRBV7-8
length: 12

DNA: TGCGCCAGCAGCCAAGAGGCTGCCTCCTACGAGCAGTACTTC
CDR3: CASSQEAASYEQYF
J: TRBJ2-7
size: few
D: NA
V: TRBV4-3
length: 14

DNA: TGTGCCTGGAGTTACGGGGGCACTGAAGCTTTCTTT
CDR3: CAWSYGGTEAFF
J: TRBJ1-1
size: once
D: NA
V: TRBV30
length: 12